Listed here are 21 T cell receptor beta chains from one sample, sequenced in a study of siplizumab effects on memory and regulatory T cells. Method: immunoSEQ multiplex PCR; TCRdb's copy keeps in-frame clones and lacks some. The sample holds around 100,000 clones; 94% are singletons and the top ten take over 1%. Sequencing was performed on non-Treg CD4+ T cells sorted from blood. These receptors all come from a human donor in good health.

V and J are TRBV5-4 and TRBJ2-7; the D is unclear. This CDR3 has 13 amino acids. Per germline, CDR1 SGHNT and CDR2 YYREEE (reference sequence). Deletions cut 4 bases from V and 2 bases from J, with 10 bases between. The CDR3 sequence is CASSPSGPYEQYF. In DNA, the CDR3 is TGTGCCAGCAGCCCGTCGGGCCCCTACGAGCAGTACTTC.

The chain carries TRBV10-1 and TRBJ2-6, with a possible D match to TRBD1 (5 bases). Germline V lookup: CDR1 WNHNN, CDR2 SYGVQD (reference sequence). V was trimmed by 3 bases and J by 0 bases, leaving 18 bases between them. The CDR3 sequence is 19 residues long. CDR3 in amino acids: CASSEGAIAWISGANVLTF. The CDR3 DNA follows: TGCGCCAGCAGTGAAGGGGCTATAGCCTGGATCTCTGGGGCCAACGTCCTGACTTTC.

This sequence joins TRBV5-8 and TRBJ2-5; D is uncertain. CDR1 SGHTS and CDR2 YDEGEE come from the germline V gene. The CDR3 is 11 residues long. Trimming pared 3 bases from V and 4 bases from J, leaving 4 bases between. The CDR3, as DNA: TGTGCCAGCAGCTCTATAGAGACCCAGTACTTC. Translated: CASSSIETQYF. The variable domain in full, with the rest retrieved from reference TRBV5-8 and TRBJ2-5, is EAGVTQSPTHLIKTRGQQATLRCSPISGHTSVYWYQQALGLGLQFLLWYDEGEERNRGNFPPRFSGRQFPNYSSELNVNALELEDSALYLCASSSIETQYFGPGTRLLVL.

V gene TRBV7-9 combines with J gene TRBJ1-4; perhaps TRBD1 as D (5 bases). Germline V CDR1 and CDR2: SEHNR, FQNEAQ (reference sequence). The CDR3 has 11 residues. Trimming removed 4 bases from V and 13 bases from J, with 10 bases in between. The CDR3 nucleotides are TGTGCCAGCAGCTCGGCCGGGACACTGTTTTTT. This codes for CASSSAGTLFF. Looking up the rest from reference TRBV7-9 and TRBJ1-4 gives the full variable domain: DTGVSQNPRHKITKRGQNVTFRCDPISEHNRLYWYRQTLGQGPEFLTYFQNEAQLEKSRLLSDRFSAERPKGSFSTLEIQRTEQGDSAMYLCASSSAGTLFFGSGTQLSVL.

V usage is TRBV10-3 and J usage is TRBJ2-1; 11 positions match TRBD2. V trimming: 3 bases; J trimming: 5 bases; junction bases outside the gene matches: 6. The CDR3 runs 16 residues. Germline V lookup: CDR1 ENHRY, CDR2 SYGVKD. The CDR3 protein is CAISDGTSGFHNEQFF. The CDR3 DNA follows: TGTGCCATCAGTGACGGGACTAGCGGATTTCACAATGAGCAGTTCTTC.

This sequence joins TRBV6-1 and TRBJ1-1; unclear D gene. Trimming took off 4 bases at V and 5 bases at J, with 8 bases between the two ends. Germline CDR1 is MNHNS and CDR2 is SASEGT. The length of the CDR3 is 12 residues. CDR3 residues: CASSAVGTEAFF. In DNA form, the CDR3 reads TGTGCCAGCAGTGCGGTGGGTACTGAAGCTTTCTTT.

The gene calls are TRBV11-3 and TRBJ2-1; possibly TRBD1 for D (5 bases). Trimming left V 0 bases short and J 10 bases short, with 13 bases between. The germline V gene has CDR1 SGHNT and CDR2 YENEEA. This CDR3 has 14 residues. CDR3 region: CASSLEGLSGEQFF. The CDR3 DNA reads TGTGCCAGCAGCTTAGAAGGTTTGTCAGGGGAGCAGTTCTTC. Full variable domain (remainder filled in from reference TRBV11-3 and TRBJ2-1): EAGVVQSPRYKIIEKKQPVAFWCNPISGHNTLYWYLQNLGQGPELLIRYENEEAVDDSQLPKDRFSAERLKGVDSTLKIQPAELGDSAVYLCASSLEGLSGEQFFGPGTRLTVL.

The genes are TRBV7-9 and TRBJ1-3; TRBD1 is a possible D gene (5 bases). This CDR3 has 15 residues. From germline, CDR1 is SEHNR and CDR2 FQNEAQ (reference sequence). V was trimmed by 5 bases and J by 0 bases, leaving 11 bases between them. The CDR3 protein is CASSDTGVSGNTIYF. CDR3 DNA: TGTGCCAGCAGCGATACAGGCGTCTCTGGAAACACCATATATTTT.

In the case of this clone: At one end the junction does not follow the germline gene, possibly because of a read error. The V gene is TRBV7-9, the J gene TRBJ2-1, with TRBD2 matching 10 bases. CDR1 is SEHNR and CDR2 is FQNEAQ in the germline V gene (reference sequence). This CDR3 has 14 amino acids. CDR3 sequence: CANSRGTSDNEQFF. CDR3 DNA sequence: TGTGCCAACAGCAGAGGGACTAGCGACAATGAGCAGTTCTTC.

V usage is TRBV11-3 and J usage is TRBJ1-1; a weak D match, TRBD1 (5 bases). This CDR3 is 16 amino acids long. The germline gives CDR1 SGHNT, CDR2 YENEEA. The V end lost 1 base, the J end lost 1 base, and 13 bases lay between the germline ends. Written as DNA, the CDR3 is TGTGCCAGCAGCTTAGTCGGAGTGGGACCGAACACTGAAGCTTTCTTT. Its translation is CASSLVGVGPNTEAFF.

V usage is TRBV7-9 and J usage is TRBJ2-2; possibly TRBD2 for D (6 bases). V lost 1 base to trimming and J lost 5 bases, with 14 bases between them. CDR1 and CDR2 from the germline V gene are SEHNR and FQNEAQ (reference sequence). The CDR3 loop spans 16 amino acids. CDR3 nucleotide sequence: TGTGCCAGCAGCTTAGGGCTAGCGTCCTTAACCGGGGAGCTGTTTTTT. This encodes CASSLGLASLTGELFF.

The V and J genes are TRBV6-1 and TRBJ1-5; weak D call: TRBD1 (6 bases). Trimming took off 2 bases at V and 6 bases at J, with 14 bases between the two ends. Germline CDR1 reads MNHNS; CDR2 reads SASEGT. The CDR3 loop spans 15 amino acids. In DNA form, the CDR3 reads TGTGCCAGCAGTGAATCCAGGGGCTCTGGTCAGCCCCAGCATTTT. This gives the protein CASSESRGSGQPQHF.

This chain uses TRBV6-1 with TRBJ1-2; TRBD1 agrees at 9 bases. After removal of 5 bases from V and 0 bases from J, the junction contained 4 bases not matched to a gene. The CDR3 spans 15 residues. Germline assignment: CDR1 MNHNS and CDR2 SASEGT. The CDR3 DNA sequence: TGTGCCAGCAGTACAAGACAGGGGGCTAACTATGGCTACACCTTC. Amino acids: CASSTRQGANYGYTF.

The CDR3 coding sequence is TGTGCCAGCAGCCCACAGGGGGCCCCAGGGTTGGAGCAGTACTTC. It encodes CASSPQGAPGLEQYF. The chain joins TRBV11-2 to TRBJ2-7, with TRBD1 matching 9 bases. From germline, CDR1 is SGHAT and CDR2 FQNNGV. The length of the CDR3 is 15 residues. J gave up 7 bases and V 5 bases, and 12 bases lay outside the gene matches.

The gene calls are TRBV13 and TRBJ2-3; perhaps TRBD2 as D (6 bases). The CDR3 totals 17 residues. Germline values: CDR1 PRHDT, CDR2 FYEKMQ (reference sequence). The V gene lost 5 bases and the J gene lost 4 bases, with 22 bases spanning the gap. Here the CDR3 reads CASSPLGGLKLSDTQYF. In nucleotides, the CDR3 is TGTGCCAGCAGCCCGCTCGGGGGACTTAAGCTATCAGATACGCAGTATTTT.

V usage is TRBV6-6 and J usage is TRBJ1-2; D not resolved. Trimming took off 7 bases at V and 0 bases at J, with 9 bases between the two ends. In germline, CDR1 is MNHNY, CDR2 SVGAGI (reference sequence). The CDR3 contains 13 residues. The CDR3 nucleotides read TGTGCCAGCACCTCCTCACCTAACTATGGCTACACCTTC. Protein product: CASTSSPNYGYTF.

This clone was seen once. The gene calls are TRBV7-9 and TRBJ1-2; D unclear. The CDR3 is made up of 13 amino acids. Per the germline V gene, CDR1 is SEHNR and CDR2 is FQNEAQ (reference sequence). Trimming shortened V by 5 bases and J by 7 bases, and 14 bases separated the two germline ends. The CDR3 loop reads CASSRVGSSGYTF. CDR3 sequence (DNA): TGTGCCAGCAGCCGGGTCGGGAGTTCTGGCTACACCTTC. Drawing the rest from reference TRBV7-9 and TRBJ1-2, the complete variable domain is DTGVSQNPRHKITKRGQNVTFRCDPISEHNRLYWYRQTLGQGPEFLTYFQNEAQLEKSRLLSDRFSAERPKGSFSTLEIQRTEQGDSAMYLCASSRVGSSGYTFGSGTRLTVV.

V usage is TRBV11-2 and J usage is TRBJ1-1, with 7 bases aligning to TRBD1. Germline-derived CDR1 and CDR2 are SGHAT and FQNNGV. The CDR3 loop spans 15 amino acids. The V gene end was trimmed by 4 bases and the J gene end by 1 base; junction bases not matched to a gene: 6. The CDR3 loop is CASSYSGTANTEAFF. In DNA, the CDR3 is TGTGCCAGCAGCTACTCCGGGACAGCGAACACTGAAGCTTTCTTT.

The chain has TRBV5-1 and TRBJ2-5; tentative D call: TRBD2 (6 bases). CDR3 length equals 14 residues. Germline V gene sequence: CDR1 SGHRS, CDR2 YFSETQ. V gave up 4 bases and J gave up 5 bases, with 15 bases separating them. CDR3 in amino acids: CASSGLDAGETQYF. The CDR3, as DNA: TGCGCCAGCAGCGGGCTGGACGCGGGGGAGACCCAGTACTTC.

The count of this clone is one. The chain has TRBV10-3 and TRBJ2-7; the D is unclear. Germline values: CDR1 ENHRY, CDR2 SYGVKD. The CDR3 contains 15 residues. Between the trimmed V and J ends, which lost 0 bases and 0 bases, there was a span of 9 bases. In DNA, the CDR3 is TGTGCCATCAGTGAGTCTCTCGCTAGCTCCTACGAGCAGTACTTC. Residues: CAISESLASSYEQYF.

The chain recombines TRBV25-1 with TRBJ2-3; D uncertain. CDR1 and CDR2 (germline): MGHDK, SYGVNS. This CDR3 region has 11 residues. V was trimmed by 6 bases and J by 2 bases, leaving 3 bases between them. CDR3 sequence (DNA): TGTGCCAGCAGCCACACAGATACGCAGTATTTT. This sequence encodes CASSHTDTQYF.